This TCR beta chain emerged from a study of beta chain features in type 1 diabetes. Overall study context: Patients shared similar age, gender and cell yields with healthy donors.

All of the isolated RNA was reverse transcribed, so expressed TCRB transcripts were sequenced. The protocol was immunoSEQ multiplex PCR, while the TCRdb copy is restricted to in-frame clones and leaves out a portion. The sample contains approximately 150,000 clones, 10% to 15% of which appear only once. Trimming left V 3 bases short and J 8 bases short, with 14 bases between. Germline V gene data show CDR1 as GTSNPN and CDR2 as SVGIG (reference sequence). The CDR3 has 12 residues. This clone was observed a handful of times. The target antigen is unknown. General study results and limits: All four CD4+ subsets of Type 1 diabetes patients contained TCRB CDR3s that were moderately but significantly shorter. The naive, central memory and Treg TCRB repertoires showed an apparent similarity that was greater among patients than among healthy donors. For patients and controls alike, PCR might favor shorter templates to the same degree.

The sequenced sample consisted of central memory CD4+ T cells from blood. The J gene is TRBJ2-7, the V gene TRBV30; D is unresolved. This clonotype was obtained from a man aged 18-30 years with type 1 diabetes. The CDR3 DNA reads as TGTGCCTGGAGCCTTTCTCCTCAGCAGCAGTACTTC. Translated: CAWSLSPQQQYF.